This T cell receptor beta chain was retrieved from a study of cytomegalovirus exposure and HLA in healthy donors. Study outcomes and limitations: Follow-up analysis found HLA locus-dependent TCR association rates, highest for DRB1 and lowest for HLA-C.

V shed 4 bases and J shed 5 bases, with 11 bases lying between them. This CDR3 comprises 14 residues. CDR1 and CDR2 from the germline V gene are SNHLY and FYNNEI. In the case of this clone: No antigen is known for it.

Researchers ran the PCR with 60 Vbeta and 13 Jbeta primers. Using immunoSEQ multiplex PCR, the repertoire was profiled, and TCRdb retains in-frame clones only, with some absent. The table has about 130,000 clones, roughly 80% seen once. The TCR comes from a man younger than 30 in good health and CMV-seropositive. V gene TRBV2 combines with J gene TRBJ2-2; the D is unclear. Sequencing was carried out using PBMCs. The DNA of the CDR3 is TGTGCCAGCAGTGCGTTGTTAGTAACCGGGGAGCTGTTTTTT. It yields the protein CASSALLVTGELFF.